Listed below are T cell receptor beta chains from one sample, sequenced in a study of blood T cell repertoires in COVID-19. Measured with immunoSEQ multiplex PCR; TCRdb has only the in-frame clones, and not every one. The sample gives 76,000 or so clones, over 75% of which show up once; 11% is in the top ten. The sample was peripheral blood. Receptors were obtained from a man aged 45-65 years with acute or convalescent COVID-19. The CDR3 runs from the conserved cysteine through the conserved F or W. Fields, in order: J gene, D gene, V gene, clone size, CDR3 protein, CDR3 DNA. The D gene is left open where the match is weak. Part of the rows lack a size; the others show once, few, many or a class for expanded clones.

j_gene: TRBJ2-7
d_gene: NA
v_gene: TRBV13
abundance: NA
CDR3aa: CASSFVNEADEQYF
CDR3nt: TGTGCCAGCAGCTTCGTGAACGAGGCGGACGAGCAGTACTTC

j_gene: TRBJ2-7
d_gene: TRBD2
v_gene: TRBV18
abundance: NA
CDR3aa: CASSTQRTSGFNVYEQYF
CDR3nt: TGTGCCAGCTCTACTCAGCGGACTAGCGGGTTTAATGTTTACGAGCAGTACTTC

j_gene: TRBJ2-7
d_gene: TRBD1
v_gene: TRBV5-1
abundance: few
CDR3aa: CASSSWTGSSYEQYF
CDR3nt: TGCGCCAGCAGCTCATGGACAGGAAGCTCCTACGAGCAGTACTTC

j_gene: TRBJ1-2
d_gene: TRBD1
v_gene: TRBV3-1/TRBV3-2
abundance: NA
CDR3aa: CASSQADRGRNGYTF
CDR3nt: TGTGCCAGCAGCCAAGCGGACAGGGGGCGAAATGGCTACACCTTC

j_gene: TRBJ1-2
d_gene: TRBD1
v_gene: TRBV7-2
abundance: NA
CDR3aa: CASSFFTPGQGGGYTF
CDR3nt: TGTGCCAGCAGCTTTTTCACTCCGGGACAGGGTGGTGGCTACACCTTC

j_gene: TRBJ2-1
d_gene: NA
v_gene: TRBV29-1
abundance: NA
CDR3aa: CSSRDSNYNEQFF
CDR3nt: TGCAGCTCTCGGGACTCTAACTACAATGAGCAGTTCTTC

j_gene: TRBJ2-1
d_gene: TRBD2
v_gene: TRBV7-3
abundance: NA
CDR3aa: CASSRTSVTYNEQFF
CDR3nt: TGTGCCAGCAGCAGGACTAGCGTGACCTACAATGAGCAGTTCTTC

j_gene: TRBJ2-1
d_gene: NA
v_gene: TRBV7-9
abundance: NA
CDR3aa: CAWRGAGVAYNEQFF
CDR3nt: TGTGCCTGGAGGGGGGCGGGAGTGGCCTACAATGAGCAGTTCTTC

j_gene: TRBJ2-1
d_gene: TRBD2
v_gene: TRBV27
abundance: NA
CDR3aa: CASIKTAGRAGNEQFF
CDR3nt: TGTGCCAGCATCAAAACGGCCGGGAGGGCCGGGAATGAGCAGTTCTTC

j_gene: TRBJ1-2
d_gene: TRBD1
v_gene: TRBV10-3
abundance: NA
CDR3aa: CAITGGSNYGYTF
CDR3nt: TGTGCCATCACAGGGGGGTCTAACTATGGCTACACCTTC

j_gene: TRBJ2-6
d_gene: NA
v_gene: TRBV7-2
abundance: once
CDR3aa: CASTNMGASGANVLTF
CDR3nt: TGTGCCAGCACTAACATGGGGGCCTCTGGGGCCAACGTCCTGACTTTC

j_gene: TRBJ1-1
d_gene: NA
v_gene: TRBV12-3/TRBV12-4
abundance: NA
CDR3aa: CASTEETEAFF
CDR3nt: TGTGCCAGCACCGAAGAGACTGAAGCTTTCTTT

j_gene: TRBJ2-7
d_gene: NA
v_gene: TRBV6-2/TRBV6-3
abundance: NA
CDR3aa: CASSYAQTVSYEQYF
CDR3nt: TGTGCCAGCAGTTACGCCCAGACAGTCTCCTACGAGCAGTACTTC

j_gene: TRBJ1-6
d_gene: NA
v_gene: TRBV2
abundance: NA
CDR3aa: CASSPGQGYNSPLHF
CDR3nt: TGTGCCAGCAGTCCTGGCCAGGGGTATAATTCACCCCTCCACTTT

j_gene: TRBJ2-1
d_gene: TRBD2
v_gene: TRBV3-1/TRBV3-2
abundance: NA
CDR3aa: CASSRSSSGTSYNEQFF
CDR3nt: TGTGCCAGCAGCCGATCGTCTAGCGGGACTTCCTACAATGAGCAGTTCTTC

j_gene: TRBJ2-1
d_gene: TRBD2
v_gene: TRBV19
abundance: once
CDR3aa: CASKRESSYNEQFF
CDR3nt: TGTGCCAGTAAGCGGGAGAGCTCCTACAATGAGCAGTTCTTC

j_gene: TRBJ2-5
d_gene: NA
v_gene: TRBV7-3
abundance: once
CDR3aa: CASSSGTQETQYF
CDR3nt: TGTGCCAGCAGCTCGGGGACTCAAGAGACCCAGTACTTC

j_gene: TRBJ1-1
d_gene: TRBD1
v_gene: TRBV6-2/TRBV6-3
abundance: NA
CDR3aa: CASSYARGQGGTEAFF
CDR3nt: TGTGCCAGCAGTTACGCCCGGGGACAGGGGGGCACTGAAGCTTTCTTT

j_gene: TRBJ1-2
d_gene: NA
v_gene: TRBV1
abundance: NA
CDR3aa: CTSSQEQGGLNSYGYTF
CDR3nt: TGCACCAGCAGCCAAGAGCAGGGCGGTCTCAATTCCTATGGCTACACCTTC

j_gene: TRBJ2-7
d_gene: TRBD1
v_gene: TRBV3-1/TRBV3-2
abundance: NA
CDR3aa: CASSQDRTGYTYEQYF
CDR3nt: TGTGCCAGCAGCCAAGATCGGACAGGGTACACCTACGAGCAGTACTTC

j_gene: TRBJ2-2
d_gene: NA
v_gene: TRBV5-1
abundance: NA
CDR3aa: CASSFSDSNTGELFF
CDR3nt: TGCGCCAGCAGCTTTTCGGACAGCAACACCGGGGAGCTGTTTTTT

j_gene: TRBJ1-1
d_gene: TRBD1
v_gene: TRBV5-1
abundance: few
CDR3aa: CASSFRTGGYTEAFF
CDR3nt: TGCGCCAGCAGCTTTCGGACAGGGGGTTACACTGAAGCTTTCTTT

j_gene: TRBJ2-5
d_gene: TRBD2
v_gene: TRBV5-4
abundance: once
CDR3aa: CASSLWGGETQYF
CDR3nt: TGTGCCAGCAGCTTGTGGGGGGGAGAGACCCAGTACTTC

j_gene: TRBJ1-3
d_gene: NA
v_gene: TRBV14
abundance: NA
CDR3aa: CASHRVGNTIYF
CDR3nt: TGTGCCAGCCACAGGGTTGGAAACACCATATATTTT

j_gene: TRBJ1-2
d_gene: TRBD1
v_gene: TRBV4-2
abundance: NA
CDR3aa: CASSDTTGGYGYTF
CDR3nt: TGTGCCAGCAGCGATACGACAGGGGGCTATGGCTACACCTTC

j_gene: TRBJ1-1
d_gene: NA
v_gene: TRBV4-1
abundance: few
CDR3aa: CASSQYVNTEAFF
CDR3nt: TGCGCCAGCAGCCAATATGTGAACACTGAAGCTTTCTTT

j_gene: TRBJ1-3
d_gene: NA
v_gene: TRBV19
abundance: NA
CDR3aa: CASNRAGNTIYF
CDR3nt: TGTGCCAGTAACAGGGCTGGAAACACCATATATTTT

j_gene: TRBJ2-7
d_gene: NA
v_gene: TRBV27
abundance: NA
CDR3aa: CASSFRSSYEQYF
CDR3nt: TGTGCCAGCAGTTTTAGAAGCTCCTACGAGCAGTACTTC

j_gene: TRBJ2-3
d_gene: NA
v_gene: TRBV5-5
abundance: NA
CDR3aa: CASSLEGPQYF
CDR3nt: TGTGCCAGCAGCTTAGAGGGCCCGCAGTATTTT

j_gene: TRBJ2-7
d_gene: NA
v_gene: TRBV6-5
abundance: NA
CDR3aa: CASSLTGREQYF
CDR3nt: TGTGCCAGCAGTTTGACAGGGAGGGAGCAGTACTTC

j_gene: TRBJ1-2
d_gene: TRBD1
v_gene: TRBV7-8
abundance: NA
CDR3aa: CASSQGQGLAYGYTF
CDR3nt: TGTGCCAGCAGCCAAGGACAGGGGCTGGCCTATGGCTACACCTTC

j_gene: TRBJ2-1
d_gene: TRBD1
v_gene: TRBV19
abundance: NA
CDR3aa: CASSSRDRGFNEQFF
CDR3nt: TGTGCCAGTAGTTCCCGGGACAGGGGATTCAATGAGCAGTTCTTC

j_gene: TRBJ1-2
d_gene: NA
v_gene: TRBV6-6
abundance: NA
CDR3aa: CASSLGGGTYGYTF
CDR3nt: TGTGCCAGCAGTCTTGGGGGGGGGACCTATGGCTACACCTTC

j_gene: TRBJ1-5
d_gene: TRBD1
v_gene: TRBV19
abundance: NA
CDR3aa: CASSPQGQGPQHF
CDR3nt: TGTGCCAGTAGTCCACAGGGGCAAGGACCCCAGCATTTT

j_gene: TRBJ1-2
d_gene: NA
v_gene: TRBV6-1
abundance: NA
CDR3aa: CASSEAGGRGYTF
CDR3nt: TGTGCCAGCAGTGAAGCAGGGGGTCGAGGCTACACCTTC

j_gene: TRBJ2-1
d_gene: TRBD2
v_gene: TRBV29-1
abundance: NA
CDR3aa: CSVEAAGGINEQFF
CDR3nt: TGCAGCGTTGAAGCAGCGGGGGGAATCAATGAGCAGTTCTTC

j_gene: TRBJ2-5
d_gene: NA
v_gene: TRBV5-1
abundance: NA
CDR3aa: CASSLADSVGETQYF
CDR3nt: TGCGCCAGCAGCTTGGCTGACTCCGTCGGGGAGACCCAGTACTTC

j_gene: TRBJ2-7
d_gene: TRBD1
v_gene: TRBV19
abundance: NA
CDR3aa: CASRTGQGYEQYF
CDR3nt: TGTGCCAGTAGGACCGGACAGGGGTACGAGCAGTACTTC

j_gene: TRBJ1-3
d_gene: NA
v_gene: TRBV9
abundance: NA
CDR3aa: CASSVAGGSNTIYF
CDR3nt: TGTGCCAGCAGCGTAGCTGGGGGGAGCAACACCATATATTTT

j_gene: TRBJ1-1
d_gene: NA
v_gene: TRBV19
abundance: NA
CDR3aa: CASSMSRGAKVNTEAFF
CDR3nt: TGTGCCAGTAGTATGTCCAGGGGCGCCAAGGTGAACACTGAAGCTTTCTTT

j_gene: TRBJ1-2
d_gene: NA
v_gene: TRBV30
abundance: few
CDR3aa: CAWSSMTGNYGYTF
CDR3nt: TGTGCCTGGAGTTCAATGACTGGAAACTATGGCTACACCTTC

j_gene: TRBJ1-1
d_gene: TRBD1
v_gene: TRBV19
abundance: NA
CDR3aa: CASQLIQGAPEAFF
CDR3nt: TGTGCCAGCCAATTAATTCAGGGGGCTCCTGAAGCTTTCTTT

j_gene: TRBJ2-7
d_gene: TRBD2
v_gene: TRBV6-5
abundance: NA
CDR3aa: CASRALAGGTYEQYF
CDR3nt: TGTGCCAGCAGGGCACTAGCGGGAGGAACCTACGAGCAGTACTTC

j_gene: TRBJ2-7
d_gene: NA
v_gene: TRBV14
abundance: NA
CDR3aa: CASSQGWGLSRNEQYF
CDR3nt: TGTGCCAGCAGCCAAGGGTGGGGACTTAGTAGGAACGAGCAGTACTTC

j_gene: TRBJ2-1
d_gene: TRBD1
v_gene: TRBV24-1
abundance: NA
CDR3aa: CATSDQGQGAYNEQFF
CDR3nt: TGTGCCACCAGTGACCAGGGACAGGGGGCCTACAATGAGCAGTTCTTC

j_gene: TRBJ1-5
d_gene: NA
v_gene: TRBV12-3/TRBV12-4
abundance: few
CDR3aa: CASSPVPQPQHF
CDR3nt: TGTGCCAGCAGTCCCGTCCCTCAGCCCCAGCATTTT

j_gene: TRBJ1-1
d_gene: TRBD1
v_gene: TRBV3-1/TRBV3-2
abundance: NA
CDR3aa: CASSQRQGPEAFF
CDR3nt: TGTGCCAGCAGCCAAAGACAGGGGCCTGAAGCTTTCTTT